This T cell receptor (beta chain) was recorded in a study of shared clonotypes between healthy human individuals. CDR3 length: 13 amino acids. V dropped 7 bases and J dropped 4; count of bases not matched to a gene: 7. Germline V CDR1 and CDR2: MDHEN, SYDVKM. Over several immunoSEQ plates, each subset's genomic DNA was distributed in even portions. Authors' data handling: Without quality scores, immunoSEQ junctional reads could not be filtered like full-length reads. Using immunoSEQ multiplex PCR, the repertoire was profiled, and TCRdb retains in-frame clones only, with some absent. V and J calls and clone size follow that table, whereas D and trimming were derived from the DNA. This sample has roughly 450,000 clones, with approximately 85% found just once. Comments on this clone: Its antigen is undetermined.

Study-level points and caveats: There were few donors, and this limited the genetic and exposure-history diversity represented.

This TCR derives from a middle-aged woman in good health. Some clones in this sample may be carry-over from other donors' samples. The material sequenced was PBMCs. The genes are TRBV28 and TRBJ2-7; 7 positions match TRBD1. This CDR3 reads CASTFRQGYEQYF. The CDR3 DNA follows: TGTGCCAGCACCTTTAGACAGGGATACGAGCAGTACTTC.